Reported below is one T cell receptor beta chain. Antigen: not known. The table came from immunoSEQ multiplex PCR; TCRdb's copy has only in-frame clones and leaves some out. The profile shows tens of thousands of clones, about 95% of them singletons. This specimen belongs to a study of T cell clonotyping in hematopoietic cell transplantation. Germline loops: CDR1 SGHTA, CDR2 FQGNSA. V gave up 0 bases and J gave up 7 bases, with 4 bases separating them. The CDR3 has 12 residues. Study results and caveats: Higher Inverse Simpson Index values in graft donor and pretransplant recipient predicted broader posttransplant TCR diversity. No sorting was done, leaving CD4 and CD8 contributions mixed. Recipient TCR diversity dropped after transplant; expanded clonotypes rose from day 30 to 180. Few recipient clonotypes overlapped donors; over 95% were de novo at given depth.

Sequencing was performed on peripheral blood mononuclear cells. The clonotype originates from a woman aged 50 to 60 in good health. Some clones in this sample may be carry-over from other donors' samples. The chain joins TRBV7-2 to TRBJ1-5; D ambiguous. The CDR3 loop is CASSLALQPQHF. CDR3 DNA sequence: TGTGCCAGCAGCTTAGCGCTGCAGCCCCAGCATTTT.